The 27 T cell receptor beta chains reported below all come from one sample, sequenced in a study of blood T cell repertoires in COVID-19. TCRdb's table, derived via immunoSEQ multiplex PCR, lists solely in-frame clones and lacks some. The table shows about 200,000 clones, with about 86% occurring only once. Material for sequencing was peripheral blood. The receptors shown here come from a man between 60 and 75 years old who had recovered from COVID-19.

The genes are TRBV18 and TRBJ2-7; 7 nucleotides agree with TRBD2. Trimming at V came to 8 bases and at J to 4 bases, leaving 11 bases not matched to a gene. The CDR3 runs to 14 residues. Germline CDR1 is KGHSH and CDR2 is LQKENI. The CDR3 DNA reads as TGTGCCAGCGCCAAAGCGGGATCCGGATACGAGCAGTACTTC. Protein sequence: CASAKAGSGYEQYF.

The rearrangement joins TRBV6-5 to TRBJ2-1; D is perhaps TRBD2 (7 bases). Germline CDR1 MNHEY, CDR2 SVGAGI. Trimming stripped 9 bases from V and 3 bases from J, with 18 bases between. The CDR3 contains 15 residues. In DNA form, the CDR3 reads TGTGCCAGTCTGAAACAGGGAGGGGGCTACAATGAGCAGTTCTTC. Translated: CASLKQGGGYNEQFF.

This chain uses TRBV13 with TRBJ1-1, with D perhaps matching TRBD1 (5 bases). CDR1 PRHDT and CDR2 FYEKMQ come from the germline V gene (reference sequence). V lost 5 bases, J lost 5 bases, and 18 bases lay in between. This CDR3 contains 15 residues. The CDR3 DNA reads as TGTGCCAGCAGCCTTTTATCGGGGGTTGGGACTGAAGCTTTCTTT. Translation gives CASSLLSGVGTEAFF.

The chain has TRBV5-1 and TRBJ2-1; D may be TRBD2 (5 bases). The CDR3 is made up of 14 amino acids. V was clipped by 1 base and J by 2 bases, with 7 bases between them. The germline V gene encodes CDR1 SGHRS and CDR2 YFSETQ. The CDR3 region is CASSLPGTYNEQFF. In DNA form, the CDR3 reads TGCGCCAGCAGCTTGCCCGGGACCTACAATGAGCAGTTCTTC. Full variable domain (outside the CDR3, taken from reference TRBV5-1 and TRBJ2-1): KAGVTQTPRYLIKTRGQQVTLSCSPISGHRSVSWYQQTPGQGLQFLFEYFSETQRNKGNFPGRFSGRQFSNSRSEMNVSTLELGDSALYLCASSLPGTYNEQFFGPGTRLTVL.

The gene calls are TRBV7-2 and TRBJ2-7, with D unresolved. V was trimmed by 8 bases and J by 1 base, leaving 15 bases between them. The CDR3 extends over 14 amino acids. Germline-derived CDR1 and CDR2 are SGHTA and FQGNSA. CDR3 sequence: CASAAAQASYEQYF. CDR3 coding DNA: TGTGCCAGCGCGGCGGCTCAAGCTTCCTACGAGCAGTACTTC.

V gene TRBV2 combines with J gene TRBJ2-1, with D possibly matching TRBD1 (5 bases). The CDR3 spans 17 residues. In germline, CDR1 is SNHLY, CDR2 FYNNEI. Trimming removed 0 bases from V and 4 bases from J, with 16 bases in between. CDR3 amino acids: CASSEATAIPPYNEQFF. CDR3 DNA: TGTGCCAGCAGTGAAGCGACAGCTATTCCCCCGTACAATGAGCAGTTCTTC. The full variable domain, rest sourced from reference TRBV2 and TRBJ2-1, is EPEVTQTPSHQVTQMGQEVILRCVPISNHLYFYWYRQILGQKVEFLVSFYNNEISEKSEIFDDQFSVERPDGSNFTLKIRSTKLEDSAMYFCASSEATAIPPYNEQFFGPGTRLTVL.

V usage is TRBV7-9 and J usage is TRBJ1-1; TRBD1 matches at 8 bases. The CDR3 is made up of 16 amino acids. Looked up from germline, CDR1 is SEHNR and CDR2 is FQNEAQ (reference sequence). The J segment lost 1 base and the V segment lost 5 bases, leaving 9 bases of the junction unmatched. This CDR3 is CASSPAGTGANTEAFF. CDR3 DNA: TGTGCCAGCAGCCCCGCCGGGACAGGTGCGAACACTGAAGCTTTCTTT.

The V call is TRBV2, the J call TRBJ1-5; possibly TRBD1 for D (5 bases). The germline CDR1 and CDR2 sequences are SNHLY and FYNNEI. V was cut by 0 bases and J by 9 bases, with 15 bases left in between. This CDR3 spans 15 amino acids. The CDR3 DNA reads TGTGCCAGCAGTGAAGCGGGCGGGGGGGAAGGGCCCCAGCATTTT. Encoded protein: CASSEAGGGEGPQHF.

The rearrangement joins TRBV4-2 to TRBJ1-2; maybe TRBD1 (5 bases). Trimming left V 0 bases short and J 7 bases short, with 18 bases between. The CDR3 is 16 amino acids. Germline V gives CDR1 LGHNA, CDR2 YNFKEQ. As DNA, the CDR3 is TGTGCCAGCAGCCAAGATATGAGTACGGCGGGGGGTGGCTACACCTTC. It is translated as CASSQDMSTAGGGYTF.

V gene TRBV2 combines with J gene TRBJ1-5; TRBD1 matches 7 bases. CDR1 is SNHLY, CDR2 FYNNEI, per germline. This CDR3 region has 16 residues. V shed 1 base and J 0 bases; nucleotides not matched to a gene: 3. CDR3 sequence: CASSEDRGFSNQPQHF. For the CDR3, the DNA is TGTGCCAGCAGTGAAGACAGGGGTTTTAGCAATCAGCCCCAGCATTTT. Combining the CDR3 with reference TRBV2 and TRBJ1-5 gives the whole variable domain EPEVTQTPSHQVTQMGQEVILRCVPISNHLYFYWYRQILGQKVEFLVSFYNNEISEKSEIFDDQFSVERPDGSNFTLKIRSTKLEDSAMYFCASSEDRGFSNQPQHFGDGTRLSIL.

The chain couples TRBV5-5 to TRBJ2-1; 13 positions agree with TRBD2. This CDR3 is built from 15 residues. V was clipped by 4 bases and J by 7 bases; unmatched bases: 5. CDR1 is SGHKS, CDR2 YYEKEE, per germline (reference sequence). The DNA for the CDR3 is TGTGCCAGCAGCCCTGGACTAGCGGGAGTGAATGAGCAGTTCTTC. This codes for CASSPGLAGVNEQFF.

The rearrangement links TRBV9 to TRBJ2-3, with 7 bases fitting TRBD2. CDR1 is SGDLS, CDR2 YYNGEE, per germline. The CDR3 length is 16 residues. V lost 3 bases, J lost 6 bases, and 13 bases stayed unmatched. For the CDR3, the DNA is TGTGCCAGCAGCGGGAACGGGGGGATTAACCGCGATACGCAGTATTTT. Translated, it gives CASSGNGGINRDTQYF.

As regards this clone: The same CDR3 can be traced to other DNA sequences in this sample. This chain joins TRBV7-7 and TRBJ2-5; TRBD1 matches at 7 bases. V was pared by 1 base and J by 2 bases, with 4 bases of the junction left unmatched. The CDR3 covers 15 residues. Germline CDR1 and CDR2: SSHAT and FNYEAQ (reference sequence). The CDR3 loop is CASSLGQGTQETQYF. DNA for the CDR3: TGTGCCAGCAGCTTAGGACAGGGAACGCAAGAGACCCAGTACTTC.

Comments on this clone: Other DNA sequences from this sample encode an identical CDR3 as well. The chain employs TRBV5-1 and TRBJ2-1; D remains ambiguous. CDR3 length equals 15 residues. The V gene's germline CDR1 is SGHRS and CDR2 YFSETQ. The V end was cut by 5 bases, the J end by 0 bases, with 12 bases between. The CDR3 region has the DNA TGCGCCAGCAGTCCAGACACGAGCTCCTACAATGAGCAGTTCTTC. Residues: CASSPDTSSYNEQFF. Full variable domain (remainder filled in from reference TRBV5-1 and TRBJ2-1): KAGVTQTPRYLIKTRGQQVTLSCSPISGHRSVSWYQQTPGQGLQFLFEYFSETQRNKGNFPGRFSGRQFSNSRSEMNVSTLELGDSALYLCASSPDTSSYNEQFFGPGTRLTVL.

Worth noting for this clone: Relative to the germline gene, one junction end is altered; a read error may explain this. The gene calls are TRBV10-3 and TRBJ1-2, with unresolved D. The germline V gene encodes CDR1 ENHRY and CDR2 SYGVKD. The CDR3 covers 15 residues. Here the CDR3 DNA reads TGTGCCATCAGTGTTATGAACCGGGCCGGGAATGGTTACACCTTC. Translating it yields CAISVMNRAGNGYTF.

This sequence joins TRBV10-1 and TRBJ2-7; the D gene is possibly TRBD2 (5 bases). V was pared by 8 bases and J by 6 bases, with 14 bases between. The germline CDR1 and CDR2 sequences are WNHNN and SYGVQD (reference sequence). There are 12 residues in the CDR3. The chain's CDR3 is CASGGSSGEQYF. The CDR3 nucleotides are TGCGCCAGCGGAGGCAGTTCGGGCGAGCAGTACTTC.

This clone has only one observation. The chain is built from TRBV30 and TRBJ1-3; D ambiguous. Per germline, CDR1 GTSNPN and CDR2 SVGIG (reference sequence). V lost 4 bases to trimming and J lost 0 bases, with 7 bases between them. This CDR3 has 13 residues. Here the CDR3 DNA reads TGTGCCTGGACCGGGATCTCTGGAAACACCATATATTTT. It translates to CAWTGISGNTIYF.

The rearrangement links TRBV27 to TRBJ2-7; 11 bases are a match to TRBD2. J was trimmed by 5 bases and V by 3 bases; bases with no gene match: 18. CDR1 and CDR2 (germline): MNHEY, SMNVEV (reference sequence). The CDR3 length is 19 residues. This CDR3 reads CASSFRTLSGRAAKHEQYF. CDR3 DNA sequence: TGTGCCAGCAGTTTCAGAACCCTTAGCGGGAGGGCCGCGAAACACGAGCAGTACTTC.

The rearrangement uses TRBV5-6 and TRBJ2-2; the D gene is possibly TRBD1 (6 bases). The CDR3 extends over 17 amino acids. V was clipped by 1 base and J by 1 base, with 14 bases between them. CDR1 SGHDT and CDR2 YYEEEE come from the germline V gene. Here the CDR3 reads CASSLPGGLENTGELFF. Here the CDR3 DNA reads TGTGCCAGCAGCTTGCCTGGGGGCCTTGAGAACACCGGGGAGCTGTTTTTT.

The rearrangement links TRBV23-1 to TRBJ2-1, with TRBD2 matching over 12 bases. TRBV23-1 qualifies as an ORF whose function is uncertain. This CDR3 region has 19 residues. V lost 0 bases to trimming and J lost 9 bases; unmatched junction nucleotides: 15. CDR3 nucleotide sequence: TGCGCCAGCAGTCAATCATTAATCCTAGCGGGAGGGCAGAGGGGTGAGCAGTTCTTC. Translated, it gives CASSQSLILAGGQRGEQFF.

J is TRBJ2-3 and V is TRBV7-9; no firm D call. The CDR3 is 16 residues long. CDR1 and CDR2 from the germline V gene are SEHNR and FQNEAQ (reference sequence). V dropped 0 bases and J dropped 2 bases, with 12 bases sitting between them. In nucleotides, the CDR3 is TGTGCCAGCAGCTTAGCGATGGAGAGATACACAGATACGCAGTATTTT. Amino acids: CASSLAMERYTDTQYF.

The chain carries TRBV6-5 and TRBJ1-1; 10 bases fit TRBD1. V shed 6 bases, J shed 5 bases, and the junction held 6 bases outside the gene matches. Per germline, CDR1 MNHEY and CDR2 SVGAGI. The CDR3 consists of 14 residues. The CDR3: CASRETGGATEAFF. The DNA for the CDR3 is TGTGCCAGCAGAGAGACAGGGGGCGCAACTGAAGCTTTCTTT.

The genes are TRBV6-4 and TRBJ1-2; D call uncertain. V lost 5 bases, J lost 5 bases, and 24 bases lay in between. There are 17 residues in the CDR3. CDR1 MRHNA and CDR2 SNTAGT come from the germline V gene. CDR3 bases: TGTGCCAGCAGTCCCGGGGAGGGCCACCGGAACTATTATGGCTACACCTTC. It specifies CASSPGEGHRNYYGYTF.

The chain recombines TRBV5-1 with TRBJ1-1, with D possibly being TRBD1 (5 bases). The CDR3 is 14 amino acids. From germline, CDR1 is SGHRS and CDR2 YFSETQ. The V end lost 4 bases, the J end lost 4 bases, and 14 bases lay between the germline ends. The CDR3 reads CASSQARVTTEAFF. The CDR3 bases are TGCGCCAGCAGCCAAGCCAGGGTTACCACTGAAGCTTTCTTT.

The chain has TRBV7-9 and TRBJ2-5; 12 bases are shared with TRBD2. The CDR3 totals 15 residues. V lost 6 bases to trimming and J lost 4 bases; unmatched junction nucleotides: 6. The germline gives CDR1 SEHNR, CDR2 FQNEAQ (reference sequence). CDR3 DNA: TGTGCCAGCAGGTTACTAGCGGGGGGACGAGAGACCCAGTACTTC. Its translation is CASRLLAGGRETQYF.

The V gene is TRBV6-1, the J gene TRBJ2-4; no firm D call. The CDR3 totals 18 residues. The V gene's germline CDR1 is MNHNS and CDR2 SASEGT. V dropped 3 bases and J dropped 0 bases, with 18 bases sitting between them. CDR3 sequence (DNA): TGTGCCAGCAGTGATCGAATTGGGCACTTGCTAGCCAAAAACATTCAGTACTTC. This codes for CASSDRIGHLLAKNIQYF.

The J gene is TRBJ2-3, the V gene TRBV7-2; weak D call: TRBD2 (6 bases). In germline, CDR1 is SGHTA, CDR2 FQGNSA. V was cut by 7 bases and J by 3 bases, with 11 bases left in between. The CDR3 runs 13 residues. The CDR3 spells CASKTRGTDTQYF. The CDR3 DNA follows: TGTGCCAGCAAAACACGGGGGACAGATACGCAGTATTTT.